This T cell receptor beta chain is from a study of cytotoxic CD8 clonotypes in ibrutinib-treated CLL. Study context: Partial response occurred in roughly 24 patients and complete response in 2; at median approximately 71 months, approximately 14 remained remitted and approximately 12 progressed. Study findings and constraints: Relative to age-matched healthy donors, clonality at baseline was higher, and it tracked circulating CD8+ T-cell counts. Sustained-remission and progressing patients had different sampling times. Clonality rose at ibrutinib response, held steady in sustained remission, and fell toward baseline at progression.

Germline V CDR1 and CDR2: SNHLY, FYNNEI. This CDR3 has 16 amino acids. With 6 bases removed from V and 5 bases from J, the gap between germline ends came to 19 bases. As regards this clone: What it binds is unknown.

Sequenced by immunoSEQ multiplex PCR; TCRdb stores in-frame clones only, minus some. The sample includes about 97,000 clones, roughly three quarters seen only once; the top ten take about 22%. Material: PBMCs, obtained after 24 months of ibrutinib treatment. The chain carries TRBV2 and TRBJ1-4; D is ambiguous. The sequence was collected from a human donor with chronic lymphocytic leukemia. The CDR3 sequence: CASSYRRLLENEKLFF. CDR3 bases: TGTGCCAGCAGCTATAGGAGACTGCTAGAAAATGAAAAACTGTTTTTT.